The T cell receptor beta chain under discussion was sequenced for a study of Tregs in tolerant kidney transplant recipients (dated by TCRdb to between 2019 and 2020). Study-level background: Before combined kidney and bone marrow transplantation, this study identified donor-specific regulatory T cells using TCRbeta sequencing and then followed those same cells after transplant. In a few healthy controls, several methods of expanding Tregs specific for an allogeneic donor were compared by TCRbeta repertoire sequencing. Summary of the overall study and its limitations: The study was constrained by small patient numbers, and validation of the findings is required in larger populations and under other immunosuppression protocols. Expanding Tregs with activated donor B cells appeared to identify the most biologically relevant and donor-specific TCRbeta repertoire. Biological reproducibility was not examined directly, but technical replication error appeared to be minimal.

The V end loses 0 bases and the J end loses 0 bases, and a stretch of 4 bases separates them. Its CDR3 holds 14 amino acids, cysteine through phenylalanine. CDR3 DNA is the only sequence kept; it has 42 bases, read in frame from the first base. CDR1 and CDR2, looked up from the germline V gene, are KGHSH and LQKENI. Thawed PBMCs were FACS-sorted into unstimulated Tregs (CD4+CD25+CD127-), CD4+ non-Tregs (CD4+CD25-), CD4 cells and CD8 cells. Blood from healthy controls was obtained either as purchased buffy coats or from healthy volunteers. Healthy control blood was separated into PBMCs by Ficoll density gradient and cryopreserved, and patient PBMCs were collected both before and after transplant. Genomic DNA was extracted from sorted cells with the QIAGEN DNeasy Blood and Tissue Kit for TCRbeta CDR3 sequencing. High-throughput TCRbeta CDR3 sequencing was carried out commercially through immunoSEQ, with PCR amplification with bias correction and internal controls included. Processing in the source paper ran as follows. A unique productive TCRbeta sequence was defined by the CDR3 nucleotide sequence when primers matched, and otherwise by the CDR3 amino acid sequence together with the Vbeta and Jbeta genes. To correct for sorting error, sequences found in more than one sorted population at a frequency ratio of 2:1 or less were discarded, and the remaining shared sequences were assigned to the population with the higher frequency. Sequences were defined as donor-reactive when expanded at least 5-fold in CFSE-low cells versus unstimulated cells and present at a frequency of at least 0.01% in CFSE-low cells. Repertoire divergence was quantified by Jensen-Shannon divergence calculated from the top 100 TCRbeta sequences ranked by frequency. When a sample had multiple sequencing runs, each run was corrected for sorting error separately and the runs were then pooled. The table comes from immuneACCESS by way of TCRdb, which keeps in-frame sequences with V and J called. Part of the clones is missing from these tables; in studies checked, under half for an unresolved V gene and the rest for unknown reasons. V and J calls plus clone size are reproduced from that table; the DNA served to infer D and trimming. Here the sample has fewer than 150,000 clones; about 91% occur a single time. The ten largest make up roughly 0.61% of the sample.

About this clone: Its target antigen remains unknown. Base qualities are not recorded, but no much larger clone differs from it by a single base.

The source of this sequence is a human donor in good health. Source material: CD4+ T cells from blood. This receptor chain uses TRBV18 and TRBJ2-3, with an unclear D gene assignment. CDR3 protein: CASSPPSSTDTQYF. The sequenced DNA: TGTGCCAGCTCACCACCCTCTAGCACAGATACGCAGTATTTT. Supplemented by the reference TRBV18 and TRBJ2-3 proteins around the CDR3, the complete variable domain is NAGVMQNPRHLVRRRGQEARLRCSPMKGHSHVYWYRQLPEEGLKFMVYLQKENIIDESGMPKERFSAEFPKEGPSILRIQQVVRGDSAAYFCASSPPSSTDTQYFGPGTRLTVL.